The next 9 T cell receptor beta chains were all read from a single sample in a study of cytomegalovirus exposure and HLA in healthy donors. The PCR employed 60 Vbeta primers together with 13 Jbeta primers. Sequenced by immunoSEQ multiplex PCR; TCRdb stores in-frame clones only, minus some. The sample shows fewer than 150,000 clones, around 73% of them seen only once. The sequencing sample was made of PBMCs. The source of these receptors is a woman in her thirties in good health and CMV-seropositive.

In its sample, this clone was seen a few times. The chain has TRBV14 and TRBJ2-2; 9 bases map to TRBD2. With 4 bases clipped from V and 0 bases from J, the junction kept 0 bases outside the gene matches. The CDR3 runs to 15 residues. Per the germline V gene, CDR1 is SGHDN and CDR2 is FVKESK. The CDR3: CASSRLAANTGELFF. CDR3 bases: TGTGCCAGCAGCCGACTAGCGGCGAACACCGGGGAGCTGTTTTTT.

The rearrangement uses TRBV4-1 and TRBJ2-5; possible D gene TRBD2, 5 bases. Trimming removed 1 base from V and 2 bases from J, with 8 bases in between. CDR1 is MGHRA, CDR2 YSYEKL, per germline. CDR3 length equals 14 residues. The CDR3 DNA reads as TGCGCCAGCAGCCAAGCGGGGTTACAAGAGACCCAGTACTTC. It specifies CASSQAGLQETQYF.

The chain uses TRBV9 and TRBJ2-3; 12 bases match TRBD2. From germline, CDR1 is SGDLS and CDR2 YYNGEE. The CDR3 runs 16 residues. The trim removed 0 bases at V and 7 bases at J, leaving 6 bases unmatched. The CDR3 is CASSVDPTSGGYTQYF. The CDR3 region has the DNA TGTGCCAGCAGCGTAGATCCGACTAGCGGGGGTTATACGCAGTATTTT.

This clone was recorded only once. The chain has TRBV2 and TRBJ1-5; D possibly corresponds to TRBD1 (6 bases). V lost 10 bases to trimming and J lost 0 bases, with 19 bases between them. The CDR3 sequence is 16 residues long. Germline CDR1 is SNHLY and CDR2 is FYNNEI. CDR3 amino acids: CATSRGGEYSNQPQHF. The CDR3, as DNA: TGTGCCACCTCAAGGGGGGGAGAATATAGCAATCAGCCCCAGCATTTT.

The chain combines TRBV10-3 with TRBJ2-1, with D perhaps TRBD1 (5 bases). V was trimmed by 6 bases and J by 0 bases, leaving 24 bases between them. The length of the CDR3 is 19 residues. Germline CDR1 and CDR2: ENHRY and SYGVKD. This chain's CDR3 is CAIRSGASLIFSSYNEQFF. For the CDR3, the DNA is TGTGCCATCAGGAGTGGGGCTTCCCTCATCTTTAGCTCCTACAATGAGCAGTTCTTC.

This rearrangement joins TRBV28 to TRBJ2-5; 8 nucleotides match TRBD2. The junction had 11 bases not matched to a gene; V was cut back by 10 bases and J by 7 bases. The CDR3 runs 13 residues. Germline assignment: CDR1 MDHEN and CDR2 SYDVKM. In nucleotides, the CDR3 is TGTGCCACCCAAACAGCGGGAGTGGGGACCCAGTACTTC. Translating it yields CATQTAGVGTQYF.

The rearrangement joins TRBV27 to TRBJ2-2; D remains unclear. With 11 bases removed from V and 4 bases from J, the gap between germline ends came to 2 bases. CDR3 length: 9 amino acids. Germline loops: CDR1 MNHEY, CDR2 SMNVEV (reference sequence). Written as DNA, the CDR3 is TGTGCCCGCACCGGGGAGCTGTTTTTT. The encoded protein is CARTGELFF.

This sequence joins TRBV14 and TRBJ2-1; TRBD2 matches at 13 bases. Germline assignment: CDR1 SGHDN and CDR2 FVKESK. This CDR3 has 15 amino acids. Trimming cost V 1 base and J 8 bases; bases outside gene matches: 2. The DNA for the CDR3 is TGTGCCAGCAGCCAAGGACTAGCGGGAGGTTATGAGCAGTTCTTC. It yields the protein CASSQGLAGGYEQFF.

Worth noting for this clone: Its ends do not fully match the called genes, so a read error is possible. The chain combines TRBV7-7 with TRBJ2-3, with 9 bases aligning to TRBD2. This CDR3 has 14 amino acids. Germline V gives CDR1 SSHAT, CDR2 FNYEAQ (reference sequence). In nucleotides, the CDR3 is TGTGCTAGCAGCTTGGGACTAGCCCCGGATACGCAGTATTTT. Its translation is CASSLGLAPDTQYF.